These 26 T cell receptor beta chains came from one sample sequenced in a study of blood T cell repertoires in COVID-19 (dated by TCRdb to the early 2020s). Receptor amplification or capture employed the immunoSEQ multiplex PCR assay. Entries here come from immuneACCESS through TCRdb and include only in-frame sequences with V and J called. Some clones fail to appear in such tables; in the studies checked, an unresolved V gene covers under half of the shortfall, and the cause of the remainder is unknown. For this sample the table gives about 180,000 clones, of which 89% were detected only once. Over 2% of the sample goes to the ten largest clones. Sequenced sample: PBMCs or T cells enriched from blood (not recorded which). Receptor source: a woman between 40 and 50 years old with acute COVID-19.

This chain uses TRBV28 with TRBJ1-2; TRBD1 is a possible D gene (6 bases). This CDR3 has 14 residues. Germline V CDR1 and CDR2: MDHEN, SYDVKM. Trimming shortened V by 5 bases and J by 3 bases, and 13 bases separated the two germline ends. The CDR3 region is CASSPGAAHYGYTF. The CDR3 DNA is TGTGCCAGCAGTCCAGGGGCGGCCCACTATGGCTACACCTTC.

The V call is TRBV9, the J call TRBJ2-3, with D perhaps TRBD1 (7 bases). Germline CDR1 is SGDLS and CDR2 is YYNGEE. V gave up 0 bases and J gave up 4 bases, with 12 bases separating them. The CDR3 loop spans 15 amino acids. As DNA, the CDR3 is TGTGCCAGCAGCGTAGTTGCAGGGGGGTCAGATACGCAGTATTTT. Translation: CASSVVAGGSDTQYF. Full variable domain (remainder filled in from reference TRBV9 and TRBJ2-3): DSGVTQTPKHLITATGQRVTLRCSPRSGDLSVYWYQQSLDQGLQFLIQYYNGEERAKGNILERFSAQQFPDLHSELNLSSLELGDSALYFCASSVVAGGSDTQYFGPGTRLTVL.

J is TRBJ1-1 and V is TRBV4-1, with D unresolved. Deletions cut 4 bases from V and 5 bases from J, with 17 bases between. CDR3 length: 15 amino acids. CDR1 is MGHRA and CDR2 is YSYEKL in the germline V gene. CDR3 protein: CASSPPTTGRTEAFF. The CDR3 nucleotides read TGCGCCAGCAGCCCTCCGACCACCGGGAGGACTGAAGCTTTCTTT.

This clone was found once. DNA of the CDR3: TGTGCCAGCAGTACCCCCCAGGGGGCGCAGTATTTT. It codes for CASSTPQGAQYF. The chain carries TRBV6-5 and TRBJ2-3, with 7 nucleotides matching TRBD1. CDR3 length: 12 residues. V trimming: 5 bases; J trimming: 10 bases; junction bases outside the gene matches: 6. Germline V CDR1 and CDR2: MNHEY, SVGAGI.

The rearrangement uses TRBV28 and TRBJ2-5, with D possibly being TRBD1 (6 bases). Germline V gene lookup returns CDR1 MDHEN and CDR2 SYDVKM. The V end lost 3 bases, the J end lost 1 base, and 15 bases lay between the germline ends. There are 16 residues in the CDR3. As DNA, the CDR3 is TGTGCCAGCAGTTTTTTCCGTGGACAGCTCCAAGAGACCCAGTACTTC. Amino acid sequence: CASSFFRGQLQETQYF.

The chain has TRBV28 and TRBJ1-2; D perhaps matches TRBD1 (6 bases). CDR1 and CDR2 from the germline V gene are MDHEN and SYDVKM. Trimming took off 10 bases at V and 4 bases at J, with 16 bases between the two ends. The length of the CDR3 is 13 residues. CDR3 DNA: TGTGCCACCAACTTCGGACAGTCCTATGGCTACACCTTC. This codes for CATNFGQSYGYTF.

This clone was counted a single time. The genes are TRBV28 and TRBJ1-5; TRBD1 aligns across 10 bases. CDR1 is MDHEN, CDR2 SYDVKM, per germline. The trim removed 6 bases at V and 6 bases at J, leaving 8 bases unmatched. The CDR3 has 15 amino acids. The CDR3 spells CASSSGTGVSQPQHF. In nucleotides, the CDR3 is TGTGCCAGCAGCTCCGGGACAGGGGTTAGTCAGCCCCAGCATTTT.

Concerning this clone: An end of the junction does not agree with germline; a read error may underlie this. This chain joins TRBV18 and TRBJ1-1; tentative D call: TRBD1 (6 bases). This CDR3 spans 18 amino acids. CDR1 is KGHSH and CDR2 is LQKENI in the germline V gene. The CDR3 bases are TGTGCCAGCTCACAAAAGGGATGGGCAGGGGTCTTGAAAACTGAAGCTTTCTTT. This encodes CASSQKGWAGVLKTEAFF.

This sequence joins TRBV19 and TRBJ1-5; no clear D gene. Germline V gene sequence: CDR1 LNHDA, CDR2 SQIVND (reference sequence). Trimming stripped 7 bases from V and 0 bases from J, with 10 bases between. The CDR3 spans 14 residues. The CDR3 nucleotides are TGTGCCAGTACGGAGCGTTATAGCAATCAGCCCCAGCATTTT. This codes for CASTERYSNQPQHF.

CDR3 coding DNA: TGCGCCAGCAGCCAAACAGAGTCGGTCACTGAAGCTTTCTTT. Translated: CASSQTESVTEAFF. This chain joins TRBV5-1 and TRBJ1-1; no clear D. Between the trimmed V and J ends, which lost 4 bases and 4 bases, there was a span of 14 bases. From germline, CDR1 is SGHRS and CDR2 YFSETQ. The CDR3 is made up of 14 amino acids.

The rearrangement uses TRBV10-3 and TRBJ1-5, with 8 bases lining up with TRBD1. From germline, CDR1 is ENHRY and CDR2 SYGVKD. This CDR3 is built from 16 residues. The V segment lost 3 bases and the J segment 1 base; nucleotides outside the gene matches: 5. The DNA of the CDR3 is TGTGCCATCAGTGACCGAGGACAGGGAAGCAATCAGCCCCAGCATTTT. It codes for CAISDRGQGSNQPQHF.

The sample holds one count of this clone. The chain recombines TRBV7-8 with TRBJ2-2; D gene ambiguous. The germline V gene encodes CDR1 SGHVS and CDR2 FQNEAQ. The V end lost 2 bases, the J end lost 0 bases, and 4 bases lay between the germline ends. The CDR3 totals 14 residues. CDR3 sequence: CASSLSPNTGELFF. CDR3 coding DNA: TGTGCCAGCAGCTTATCTCCGAACACCGGGGAGCTGTTTTTT.

J is TRBJ2-3 and V is TRBV10-2, with TRBD2 as a possible D gene (5 bases). Trimming removed 7 bases from V and 4 bases from J, with 12 bases in between. Germline V gene data show CDR1 as WSHSY and CDR2 as SAAADI. This CDR3 has 13 residues. Here the CDR3 reads CASNLGGSDTQYF. The CDR3 DNA reads TGCGCCAGCAACTTAGGAGGTTCAGATACGCAGTATTTT.

Points on this clone: The same CDR3 is also encoded by other DNA sequences in this sample. V usage is TRBV2 and J usage is TRBJ1-1; TRBD1 is a possible D gene (5 bases). Trimming left V 6 bases short and J 6 bases short, with 11 bases between. Germline-derived CDR1 and CDR2 are SNHLY and FYNNEI. This CDR3 region has 12 residues. DNA of the CDR3: TGTGCCAGCAGCGGCGGGGGTGCTGAAGCTTTCTTT. It translates to CASSGGGAEAFF.

The V and J genes are TRBV27 and TRBJ1-6; D is undetermined. The germline gives CDR1 MNHEY, CDR2 SMNVEV (reference sequence). This CDR3 contains 14 residues. Between the trimmed V and J ends, which lost 4 bases and 4 bases, there was a span of 8 bases. CDR3 sequence (DNA): TGTGCCAGCAGTTCCGGACTGTATAATTCACCCCTCCACTTT. Translating it yields CASSSGLYNSPLHF.

The chain is built from TRBV10-3 and TRBJ2-1; 13 bases fit TRBD2. The ends lost 11 bases at V and 8 bases at J; junction bases unmatched: 12. From germline, CDR1 is ENHRY and CDR2 SYGVKD. There are 15 residues in the CDR3. CDR3 loop: CASNFGTSGMDEQFF. As DNA, the CDR3 is TGTGCCTCCAACTTCGGGACTAGCGGGATGGATGAGCAGTTCTTC.

The J gene is TRBJ2-5, the V gene TRBV5-1; 13 nucleotides line up with TRBD2. This CDR3 is built from 16 residues. V gave up 4 bases and J gave up 2 bases; unmatched junction bases: 5. Germline V gene lookup returns CDR1 SGHRS and CDR2 YFSETQ. CDR3 nucleotide sequence: TGCGCCAGCAGCGTACGACTAGCGGGAGGTCAAGAGACCCAGTACTTC. Amino acids: CASSVRLAGGQETQYF. Supplemented by reference TRBV5-1 and TRBJ2-5, the full variable domain reads KAGVTQTPRYLIKTRGQQVTLSCSPISGHRSVSWYQQTPGQGLQFLFEYFSETQRNKGNFPGRFSGRQFSNSRSEMNVSTLELGDSALYLCASSVRLAGGQETQYFGPGTRLLVL.

This chain uses TRBV5-6 with TRBJ2-1, with 12 bases lining up with TRBD2. Per the germline V gene, CDR1 is SGHDT and CDR2 is YYEEEE. V was pared by 3 bases and J by 6 bases, with 7 bases of the junction left unmatched. The CDR3 runs to 16 residues. CDR3 sequence reads: CASSSLTSGGGNEQFF. As DNA, the CDR3 is TGTGCCAGCAGCTCCCTGACTAGCGGGGGTGGCAATGAGCAGTTCTTC. Drawing the rest from reference TRBV5-6 and TRBJ2-1, the complete variable domain is DAGVTQSPTHLIKTRGQQVTLRCSPKSGHDTVSWYQQALGQGPQFIFQYYEEEERQRGNFPDRFSGHQFPNYSSELNVNALLLGDSALYLCASSSLTSGGGNEQFFGPGTRLTVL.

V gene TRBV28 combines with J gene TRBJ2-5, with 9 bases aligning to TRBD2. Germline V gene sequence: CDR1 MDHEN, CDR2 SYDVKM. Trimming took 6 bases from V and 4 from J; bases not matched to a gene: 15. The CDR3 totals 17 residues. The CDR3 DNA reads as TGTGCCAGCAGCCATCCAGGCCGTAGCGGGGGAAGAGAGACCCAGTACTTC. Protein sequence: CASSHPGRSGGRETQYF.

The CDR3 DNA is TGTGCCAGCAGCTTAGTGCGGGGCAGCACAGATACGCAGTATTTT. Protein sequence: CASSLVRGSTDTQYF. V is TRBV7-3 and J is TRBJ2-3; a weak D match, TRBD2 (6 bases). CDR1 and CDR2 from the germline V gene are SGHTA and FQGTGA. This CDR3 has 15 amino acids. Trimming took 2 bases from V and 0 from J, leaving 9 bases between them.

V and J are TRBV5-1 and TRBJ2-6; the match to TRBD1 covers 9 bases. This CDR3 is built from 17 residues. The germline CDR1 and CDR2 sequences are SGHRS and YFSETQ. After removal of 4 bases from V and 0 bases from J, the junction contained 5 bases not matched to a gene. CDR3 residues: CASSKGQGNSGANVLTF. CDR3 in DNA: TGCGCCAGCAGCAAGGGACAGGGTAACTCTGGGGCCAACGTCCTGACTTTC.

The V and J genes are TRBV5-1 and TRBJ2-3; 8 bases agree with TRBD2. Germline V CDR1 and CDR2: SGHRS, YFSETQ. After removal of 1 base from V and 3 bases from J, the junction contained 4 bases not matched to a gene. This CDR3 region has 15 residues. Here the CDR3 reads CASSLLASGTDTQYF. CDR3 DNA sequence: TGCGCCAGCAGCTTGTTGGCTAGCGGGACAGATACGCAGTATTTT.

The chain couples TRBV9 to TRBJ1-1, with a tentative D call TRBD1 (5 bases). Germline lookup yields CDR1 SGDLS and CDR2 YYNGEE. V lost 0 bases and J 0 bases, leaving 12 bases between the germline ends. The CDR3 covers 16 residues. The CDR3 region has the DNA TGTGCCAGCAGCGTAGGCCAGGGATTAATGAACACTGAAGCTTTCTTT. It encodes CASSVGQGLMNTEAFF.

This clone was counted a few times. CDR3 loop: CASSWTLNTEAFF. CDR3 sequence (DNA): TGTGCCAGCAGTTGGACACTGAACACTGAAGCTTTCTTT. The chain couples TRBV12-3 or TRBV12-4 to TRBJ1-1, with D maybe TRBD1 (5 bases). Trimming removed 4 bases at V and 0 bases at J, with 6 bases between. The CDR3 has 13 residues.

The chain couples TRBV28 to TRBJ2-7; a possible D gene is TRBD1 (6 bases). Looked up from germline, CDR1 is MDHEN and CDR2 is SYDVKM. Trimming took 5 bases from V and 5 from J, leaving 25 bases between them. The CDR3 runs to 17 residues. CDR3 sequence reads: CASSPSRYRELYNEQYF. DNA of the CDR3: TGTGCCAGCAGTCCTTCTAGATACAGGGAATTATACAACGAGCAGTACTTC.

This chain links TRBV7-6 with TRBJ2-7; D is possibly TRBD1 (6 bases). CDR1 and CDR2 from the germline V gene are SGHVS and FNYEAQ. V shed 3 bases and J shed 0 bases, with 21 bases lying between them. CDR3 length: 18 residues. The CDR3 DNA reads as TGTGCCAGCAGCTTCGGTACGGTAGGGCAGGGGAGCTCCTACGAGCAGTACTTC. Its translation is CASSFGTVGQGSSYEQYF.